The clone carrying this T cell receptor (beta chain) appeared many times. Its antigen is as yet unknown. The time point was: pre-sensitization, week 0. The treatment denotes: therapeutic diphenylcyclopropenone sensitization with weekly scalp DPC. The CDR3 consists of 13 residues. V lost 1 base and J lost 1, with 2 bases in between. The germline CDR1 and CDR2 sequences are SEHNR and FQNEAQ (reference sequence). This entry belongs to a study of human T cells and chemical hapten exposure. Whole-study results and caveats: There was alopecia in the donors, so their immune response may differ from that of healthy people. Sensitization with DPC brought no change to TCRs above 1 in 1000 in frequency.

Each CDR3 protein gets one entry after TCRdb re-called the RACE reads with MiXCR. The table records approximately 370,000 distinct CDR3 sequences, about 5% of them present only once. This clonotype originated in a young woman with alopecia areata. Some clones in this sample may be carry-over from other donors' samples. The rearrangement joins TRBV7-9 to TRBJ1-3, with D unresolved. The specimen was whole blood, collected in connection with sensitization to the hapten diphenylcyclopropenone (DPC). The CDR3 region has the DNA TGTGCCAGCAGCTTAGGATCTGGAAACACCATATATTTT. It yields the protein CASSLGSGNTIYF.